A single sample gave rise to the 26 T cell receptor beta chains below, sequenced in a study of blood T cells in healthy people across ages. The use of a sample-barcoded 5' primer and a J-beta primer mix characterized a second PCR of roughly 7 to 11 cycles. TCRdb re-called the 5' RACE reads through MiXCR, storing one row per CDR3 protein. The table has roughly 640,000 distinct CDR3 sequences, about 30% seen once. Sequencing was carried out using blood. The receptors come from a woman of 80 years or more in good health.

This clonotype was observed a few times. With a much larger clone just one base away, this may be a read error. This chain links TRBV15 with TRBJ2-5, with D perhaps matching TRBD2 (5 bases). Per the germline V gene, CDR1 is LNHNV and CDR2 is YYDKDF (reference sequence). This CDR3 comprises 15 residues. The CDR3 bases are TGTGCCACCAACAGAGAGAGGGCTCTACAAGAGACCCAGTACTTC. Translated, it gives CATNRERALQETQYF.

The gene calls are TRBV7-9 and TRBJ2-1; possible D gene TRBD1, 6 bases. CDR3 length equals 14 residues. The germline V gene encodes CDR1 SEHNR and CDR2 FQNEAQ (reference sequence). V lost 5 bases and J 8 bases, leaving 16 bases between the germline ends. The CDR3 DNA reads as TGTGCCAGCAGCCCAACAGGGTTTAGCGATGAGCAGTTCTTC. It encodes CASSPTGFSDEQFF.

This chain connects TRBV5-1 to TRBJ1-1, with 9 bases identical to TRBD1. The germline gives CDR1 SGHRS, CDR2 YFSETQ. The trim removed 4 bases at V and 6 bases at J, leaving 4 bases unmatched. The CDR3 contains 13 residues. CDR3 residues: CASSMGQGSEAFF. Written as DNA, the CDR3 is TGCGCCAGCAGCATGGGACAGGGCTCTGAAGCTTTCTTT.

This clonotype appeared a few times. The chain is built from TRBV4-3 and TRBJ2-3; weak D call: TRBD1 (5 bases). Germline CDR1 and CDR2: LGHNA and YSLEER. Deletions cut 0 bases from V and 3 bases from J, with 16 bases between. This CDR3 contains 17 residues. CDR3 nucleotide sequence: TGCGCCAGCAGCCAAGACCCGGGCAGGGAAGGGACAGATACGCAGTATTTT. This gives the protein CASSQDPGREGTDTQYF.

This clonotype occurred many times. The gene calls are TRBV12-3 or TRBV12-4 and TRBJ2-3, with TRBD1 identical over 7 bases. J was trimmed by 5 bases and V by 2 bases; bases with no gene match: 4. This CDR3 is built from 14 residues. As DNA, the CDR3 is TGTGCCAGCAGTTTACAGGGGGTGGGAGATACGCAGTATTTT. It codes for CASSLQGVGDTQYF.

In its sample, this clonotype was seen many times. This sequence joins TRBV7-3 and TRBJ2-5; D perhaps matches TRBD2 (5 bases). CDR1 is SGHTA and CDR2 is FQGTGA in the germline V gene. Between the trimmed V and J ends, which lost 3 bases and 1 base, there was a span of 12 bases. This CDR3 contains 15 residues. The CDR3, as DNA: TGTGCCAGCAGCTTTTTGCCTAGCACCCAAGAGACCCAGTACTTC. This translates into CASSFLPSTQETQYF.

This chain uses TRBV20-1 with TRBJ1-1; D is perhaps TRBD1 (6 bases). The germline V gene has CDR1 DFQATT and CDR2 SNEGSKA (reference sequence). This CDR3 comprises 15 residues. Trimming left V 2 bases short and J 4 bases short, with 17 bases between. CDR3 bases: TGCAGTGCTAGAACCCCCGGGAGGGGGTCCACTGAAGCTTTCTTT. This encodes CSARTPGRGSTEAFF.

This clonotype appeared many times. V is TRBV9 and J is TRBJ2-1; 11 bases fit TRBD2. V was pared by 4 bases and J by 6 bases, with 12 bases of the junction left unmatched. This CDR3 contains 17 residues. Germline lookup yields CDR1 SGDLS and CDR2 YYNGEE. The CDR3 protein is CASSPPGGLAGGNEQFF. For the CDR3, the DNA is TGTGCCAGCAGCCCTCCTGGGGGTCTAGCGGGGGGCAATGAGCAGTTCTTC. The full variable domain, rest sourced from reference TRBV9 and TRBJ2-1, is DSGVTQTPKHLITATGQRVTLRCSPRSGDLSVYWYQQSLDQGLQFLIQYYNGEERAKGNILERFSAQQFPDLHSELNLSSLELGDSALYFCASSPPGGLAGGNEQFFGPGTRLTVL.

This clonotype was counted a few times. CDR3 sequence (DNA): TGTGCCAGCAGTTTAGTCCTAGCGGGGGGGCCAAGAGGAGATACGCAGTATTTT. It specifies CASSLVLAGGPRGDTQYF. The rearrangement uses TRBV27 and TRBJ2-3, with 12 bases fitting TRBD2. Germline CDR1 MNHEY, CDR2 SMNVEV (reference sequence). This CDR3 comprises 18 residues. V lost 2 bases to trimming and J lost 5 bases; unmatched junction nucleotides: 11.

This clonotype was seen a handful of times. A much more abundant neighbour one base away suggests this may be a read error. This chain connects TRBV7-3 to TRBJ2-7; possible D gene TRBD1, 6 bases. The CDR3 has 13 amino acids. Per germline, CDR1 SGHTA and CDR2 FQGTGA. Trimming shortened V by 3 bases and J by 7 bases, and 13 bases separated the two germline ends. The chain's CDR3 is CASSFDRYNEQYF. CDR3 nucleotides: TGTGCCAGCAGCTTCGACAGGTACAATGAGCAGTACTTC.

This clonotype was detected ten times or more. The chain recombines TRBV6-2 or TRBV6-3 with TRBJ1-5, with D uncertain. V was shortened by 4 bases and J by 5 bases, with 12 bases between the two germline ends. This CDR3 has 14 residues. Germline V lookup: CDR1 MNHEY, CDR2 SVGEGT. The CDR3 spells CASSSWAFDQPQHF. The CDR3, as DNA: TGTGCCAGCAGTTCCTGGGCTTTCGATCAGCCCCAGCATTTT.

The chain recombines TRBV30 with TRBJ1-2; D is uncertain. Germline CDR1 is GTSNPN and CDR2 is SVGIG (reference sequence). The CDR3 loop spans 13 amino acids. V was clipped by 7 bases and J by 8 bases, with 20 bases between them. The CDR3 DNA follows: TGTGCCTACCCGACTTCCTGGTGGGGAGGCTACACCTTC. As protein: CAYPTSWWGGYTF.

Remarks on this clonotype: The germline gene is not matched at one end of the junction; a read error may be the cause. The chain employs TRBV24-1 and TRBJ2-7; possible D gene TRBD1, 6 bases. The CDR3 spans 16 residues. Germline V gene lookup returns CDR1 KGHDR and CDR2 SFDVKD. CDR3 in DNA: TGTGCCACCAGTGATCCTACAGGAGACAGGAGGTACGAGCAGTACTTT. Protein: CATSDPTGDRRYEQYF.

This clonotype was recorded many times. The V call is TRBV12-3 or TRBV12-4, the J call TRBJ1-2; no firm D call. The V gene lost 6 bases and the J gene lost 4 bases, with 18 bases spanning the gap. The CDR3 consists of 15 residues. CDR3 sequence (DNA): TGTGCCAGCAGCCAACTTAGTAGAGGATTCTATGGCTACACCTTC. Amino acids: CASSQLSRGFYGYTF.

This clonotype was observed many times. The V gene is TRBV20-1, the J gene TRBJ1-2; TRBD1 agrees at 7 bases. V lost 0 bases and J lost 5; bases outside the gene matches: 6. The germline V gene has CDR1 DFQATT and CDR2 SNEGSKA (reference sequence). The CDR3 totals 14 residues. In DNA, the CDR3 is TGCAGTGCTAGAGATCACGGGACAGCGTATGGCTACACCTTC. Translated: CSARDHGTAYGYTF.

The chain combines TRBV30 with TRBJ2-3, with 8 bases matching TRBD2. Per the germline V gene, CDR1 is GTSNPN and CDR2 is SVGIG (reference sequence). Trimming removed 4 bases from V and 3 bases from J; junction bases left unmatched: 3. CDR3 length equals 13 residues. The CDR3 protein is CAWTKRGTDTQYF. The DNA for the CDR3 is TGTGCCTGGACGAAGCGGGGGACAGATACGCAGTATTTT.

This clonotype was seen a handful of times. CDR3 DNA: TGCAGTGCGCCCGGCGGGCGGGGGGTTAACAATGAGCAGTACTTC. This encodes CSAPGGRGVNNEQYF. This sequence joins TRBV20-1 and TRBJ2-1; 8 positions match TRBD2. The J call may be faulty, since TRBJ2-7 better matches the DNA end. The CDR3 runs to 15 residues. Germline V gene lookup returns CDR1 DFQATT and CDR2 SNEGSKA (reference sequence).

Turning to this clonotype: A much bigger clone sits one base away, suggesting this may be a read error. This chain links TRBV12-3 or TRBV12-4 with TRBJ2-4; possible D gene TRBD1, 6 bases. The CDR3 totals 14 residues. Between the trimmed V and J ends, which lost 8 bases and 13 bases, there was a span of 24 bases. Here the CDR3 reads CASCTQGNSYKQYF. In nucleotides, the CDR3 is TGTGCCAGCTGTACACAGGGAAACTCCTACAAGCAGTACTTC.

This clonotype came up many times. CDR3 loop: CAWSRQAFYEQYF. The DNA for the CDR3 is TGTGCCTGGAGTCGGCAGGCGTTCTACGAGCAGTACTTC. V gene TRBV30 combines with J gene TRBJ2-7; D is uncertain. Deletions cut 2 bases from V and 3 bases from J, with 11 bases between. Germline assignment: CDR1 GTSNPN and CDR2 SVGIG (reference sequence). The CDR3 spans 13 residues.

This clonotype was counted at least ten times. This chain joins TRBV15 and TRBJ2-7; the D is unclear. This CDR3 has 14 amino acids. Germline V CDR1 and CDR2: LNHNV, YYDKDF (reference sequence). V lost 5 bases to trimming and J lost 0 bases, with 11 bases between them. CDR3 nucleotides: TGTGCCACCAGCGACACCCTGAGCTCCTACGAGCAGTACTTC. Protein: CATSDTLSSYEQYF.

The chain couples TRBV6-6 to TRBJ2-5; 8 nucleotides line up with TRBD1. The CDR3 runs to 14 residues. V lost 5 bases and J lost 5; bases outside the gene matches: 7. CDR1 is MNHNY and CDR2 is SVGAGI in the germline V gene (reference sequence). The CDR3 nucleotides read TGTGCCAGCAGTCAGAGACAGGGGAGGGAGACCCAGTACTTC. Protein sequence: CASSQRQGRETQYF.

About this clonotype: A junction end diverges from the germline sequence, so it may reflect a read error. The V and J genes are TRBV7-2 and TRBJ2-1; D assignment may be TRBD1 or TRBD2 (5 bases each). Germline CDR1 is SGHTA and CDR2 is FQGNSA. This CDR3 comprises 14 residues. The CDR3 DNA sequence: TGTACCAGCAGCTTTTACACTAGGGGAAATGAACAGTTCTTC. As protein: CTSSFYTRGNEQFF.

The chain joins TRBV4-1 to TRBJ1-1, with a weak D call TRBD1 (5 bases). V lost 3 bases to trimming and J lost 4 bases, with 18 bases between them. The CDR3 is made up of 16 amino acids. CDR1 and CDR2 from the germline V gene are MGHRA and YSYEKL. As DNA, the CDR3 is TGCGCCAGCAGCCATGATCCGGGTCTGGGGGGCACTGAAGCTTTCTTT. Protein sequence: CASSHDPGLGGTEAFF.

This clonotype was counted once. CDR3 sequence reads: CASISTGVNEQFF. As DNA, the CDR3 is TGTGCCAGCATCTCCACCGGGGTAAATGAGCAGTTCTTC. V usage is TRBV6-6 and J usage is TRBJ2-1, with D possibly being TRBD2 (5 bases). Trimming took 7 bases from V and 7 from J, leaving 14 bases between them. Germline lookup yields CDR1 MNHNY and CDR2 SVGAGI (reference sequence). The length of the CDR3 is 13 residues.

This clonotype was counted at least ten times. The chain employs TRBV6-1 and TRBJ1-4; tentatively, D is TRBD1 (6 bases). The germline V and J ends were trimmed by 2 bases and 8 bases, with 15 bases remaining between them. The CDR3 is 15 amino acids. CDR1 MNHNS and CDR2 SASEGT come from the germline V gene. The CDR3 here is CASSENIGGLEKLFF. DNA for the CDR3: TGTGCCAGCAGTGAAAATATCGGGGGGCTGGAAAAACTGTTTTTT.

In this sample, this clonotype turned up a few times. The V gene is TRBV28, the J gene TRBJ1-6, with 7 nucleotides matching TRBD1. V was clipped by 7 bases and J by 10 bases; unmatched bases: 10. CDR1 MDHEN and CDR2 SYDVKM come from the germline V gene. This CDR3 spans 14 amino acids. CDR3 nucleotides: TGTGCCAGCAACTCGACAGGGTTTCAGTCACCCCTCCACTTT. Translation gives CASNSTGFQSPLHF.